The 19 T cell receptor beta chains presented below share a single source sample, sequenced in a study of Ad26.COV2.S vaccination and SARS-CoV-2 variants. Assay used: immunoSEQ multiplex PCR; TCRdb lists only in-frame clones, some missing. The sample holds fewer than 500,000 clones, approximately 92% seen once. Treatment indicated: 15 to 20 received Ad26.COV2.S at low or high dose, single or two shots; 5 received placebo; per-sample allocation not given. Sampling happened 63 days after the first vaccine or placebo injection. The material was peripheral blood, obtained in a trial of Ad26.COV2.S vaccine versus placebo. The receptors were sampled from a person between 18 and 59 years old who received the Ad26.COV2.S COVID-19 vaccine or a placebo.

The chain is built from TRBV2 and TRBJ2-3, with 10 bases lining up with TRBD2. CDR1 SNHLY and CDR2 FYNNEI come from the germline V gene. With V trimmed by 4 bases and J by 4 bases, 14 bases remained unmatched. This CDR3 is 18 amino acids long. CDR3 coding DNA: TGTGCCAGCAGTGCCAGCGGGGGGGCCAGGGGTTTGGCAGATACGCAGTATTTT. This codes for CASSASGGARGLADTQYF.

This clone has only one observation. The rearrangement uses TRBV29-1 and TRBJ1-5; 9 nucleotides align to TRBD1. Germline CDR1 is SQVTM and CDR2 is ANQGSEA. The V gene end was trimmed by 7 bases and the J gene end by 3 bases; junction bases not matched to a gene: 10. This CDR3 region has 15 residues. CDR3 protein: CSALGQGGPNQPQHF. The CDR3, as DNA: TGCAGCGCCCTGGGACAGGGCGGGCCCAATCAGCCCCAGCATTTT.

The chain recombines TRBV7-9 with TRBJ2-1, with D possibly TRBD1 on 6 matching bases. Deletions cut 8 bases from V and 6 bases from J, with 17 bases between. Looked up from germline, CDR1 is SEHNR and CDR2 is FQNEAQ (reference sequence). CDR3 length: 14 residues. In nucleotides, the CDR3 is TGTGCCAGCCAAAGAGGACCAGGGGCCAATGAGCAGTTCTTC. This encodes CASQRGPGANEQFF. Full variable domain (missing parts from reference TRBV7-9 and TRBJ2-1): DTGVSQNPRHKITKRGQNVTFRCDPISEHNRLYWYRQTLGQGPEFLTYFQNEAQLEKSRLLSDRFSAERPKGSFSTLEIQRTEQGDSAMYLCASQRGPGANEQFFGPGTRLTVL.

The J gene is TRBJ2-7, the V gene TRBV5-1; D is possibly TRBD1 (7 bases). Germline V CDR1 and CDR2: SGHRS, YFSETQ. V was cut by 0 bases and J by 0 bases, with 16 bases left in between. CDR3 length: 17 amino acids. Here the CDR3 DNA reads TGCGCCAGCAGCTTGGGCGTTGGAGGGGACAGCTCCTACGAGCAGTACTTC. This encodes CASSLGVGGDSSYEQYF. The variable domain in full, completed from reference TRBV5-1 and TRBJ2-7, reads KAGVTQTPRYLIKTRGQQVTLSCSPISGHRSVSWYQQTPGQGLQFLFEYFSETQRNKGNFPGRFSGRQFSNSRSEMNVSTLELGDSALYLCASSLGVGGDSSYEQYFGPGTRLTVT.

This clone was seen once. This chain connects TRBV6-2 or TRBV6-3 to TRBJ2-7; possible D gene TRBD1, 6 bases. V lost 4 bases and J 6 bases, leaving 19 bases between the germline ends. The CDR3 sequence is 15 residues long. Per germline, CDR1 MNHEY and CDR2 SVGEGT. DNA of the CDR3: TGTGCCAGCAGTTCCCCCAGGGGCCCTATTACCGAGCAGTACGTC. Translating gives CASSSPRGPITEQYV.

This clone was seen only once. This chain joins TRBV7-9 and TRBJ1-1, with D perhaps matching TRBD1 (5 bases). The CDR3 runs 11 residues. Trimming took off 6 bases at V and 8 bases at J, with 10 bases between the two ends. Germline CDR1 and CDR2: SEHNR and FQNEAQ (reference sequence). Written as DNA, the CDR3 is TGTGCCAGCAGTCACGGGACCGAAGCTTTCTTT. This gives the protein CASSHGTEAFF.

The chain links TRBV30 to TRBJ2-3, with a weak D call TRBD1 (5 bases). Germline CDR1 and CDR2: GTSNPN and SVGIG (reference sequence). The length of the CDR3 is 14 residues. Trimming cost V 0 bases and J 4 bases, with 11 bases left between them. In DNA form, the CDR3 reads TGTGCCTGGAGTGTGGGGCTAGGATCAGATACGCAGTATTTT. The encoded protein is CAWSVGLGSDTQYF.

The CDR3 loop is CASSLEGTGQYGYTF. CDR3 nucleotides: TGTGCCAGCAGCTTAGAGGGGACAGGGCAATATGGCTACACCTTC. The chain recombines TRBV7-2 with TRBJ1-2, with 9 nucleotides matching TRBD1. Germline loops: CDR1 SGHTA, CDR2 FQGNSA. The CDR3 length is 15 residues. J lost 5 bases, V lost 1 base, and 5 bases had no gene match.

V is TRBV7-3 and J is TRBJ1-1; D call uncertain. The CDR3 consists of 13 residues. V gave up 4 bases and J gave up 0 bases, with 6 bases separating them. CDR1 is SGHTA and CDR2 is FQGTGA in the germline V gene. The CDR3 loop reads CASSSTVNTEAFF. As DNA, the CDR3 is TGTGCCAGCAGCTCAACAGTGAACACTGAAGCTTTCTTT.

The rearrangement links TRBV27 to TRBJ2-2, with 7 bases aligning to TRBD1. The ends lost 3 bases at V and 3 bases at J; junction bases unmatched: 4. This CDR3 has 15 residues. Looked up from germline, CDR1 is MNHEY and CDR2 is SMNVEV (reference sequence). The CDR3 DNA reads TGTGCCAGCAGTTTGGGCAGGGGGTACACCGGGGAGCTGTTTTTT. This translates into CASSLGRGYTGELFF.

The rearrangement uses TRBV18 and TRBJ1-4; TRBD1 aligns across 10 bases. Germline values: CDR1 KGHSH, CDR2 LQKENI. This CDR3 has 15 amino acids. V gave up 5 bases and J gave up 7 bases; unmatched junction bases: 7. CDR3 sequence reads: CASSTGTGAFEKLFF. The CDR3 bases are TGTGCCAGCTCAACCGGGACAGGGGCCTTTGAAAAACTGTTTTTT.

This clone was observed a single time. The chain links TRBV27 to TRBJ2-2; no reliable D call. Germline V CDR1 and CDR2: MNHEY, SMNVEV (reference sequence). Trimming took off 4 bases at V and 3 bases at J, with 12 bases between the two ends. The CDR3 covers 15 residues. The CDR3 DNA sequence: TGTGCCAGCAGTTATGGAGCAGGTTACACCGGGGAGCTGTTTTTT. Amino acids: CASSYGAGYTGELFF.

This clone was detected once. The chain is built from TRBV5-1 and TRBJ2-5, with D maybe TRBD1 (7 bases). This CDR3 has 14 amino acids. Germline V gene sequence: CDR1 SGHRS, CDR2 YFSETQ. V was trimmed by 4 bases and J by 4 bases, leaving 14 bases between them. The CDR3 DNA follows: TGCGCCAGCAGCCCCAGGGGGGCTTCAGAGACCCAGTACTTC. It translates to CASSPRGASETQYF.

Regarding this clone: The sample has other DNA sequences that encode this CDR3 too. The rearrangement joins TRBV27 to TRBJ1-1; 8 nucleotides line up with TRBD1. Germline V gives CDR1 MNHEY, CDR2 SMNVEV (reference sequence). The CDR3 is made up of 14 amino acids. With V trimmed by 5 bases and J by 4 bases, 6 bases remained unmatched. CDR3 in amino acids: CASSTTGGITEAFF. As DNA, the CDR3 is TGTGCCAGCAGTACTACAGGGGGGATCACTGAAGCTTTCTTT.

The V and J genes are TRBV7-8 and TRBJ1-5; D unclear. The V and J ends lost 6 bases and 5 bases respectively, with 11 bases between them. CDR3 length equals 13 residues. Germline V gene data show CDR1 as SGHVS and CDR2 as FQNEAQ. CDR3 region: CASRMLRDQPQHF. The CDR3 DNA follows: TGTGCCAGCAGGATGCTACGGGATCAGCCCCAGCATTTT.

The V gene is TRBV5-1, the J gene TRBJ2-3, with TRBD2 matching 8 bases. The CDR3 spans 17 residues. The germline V gene has CDR1 SGHRS and CDR2 YFSETQ. V lost 1 base, J lost 2 bases, and 9 bases stayed unmatched. The CDR3 region has the DNA TGCGCCAGCAGCTTGAGGTTGGCTAGCGGGTTCACAGATACGCAGTATTTT. It encodes CASSLRLASGFTDTQYF.

The chain links TRBV3-1 (or the pseudogene TRBV3-2) to TRBJ1-1; weak D call: TRBD1 (6 bases). Trimming pared 1 base from V and 6 bases from J, leaving 9 bases between. The CDR3 is 13 amino acids. CDR1 and CDR2 from the germline V gene are LGHDT and YNNKEL (reference sequence). The CDR3 nucleotides read TGTGCCAGCAGCCAAGGCCAGGGGCCTGAAGCTTTCTTT. Translation: CASSQGQGPEAFF.

The V gene is TRBV7-3, the J gene TRBJ2-7, with D possibly called TRBD1 or TRBD2 (7 bases each). The CDR3 is 14 amino acids. Germline CDR1 SGHTA, CDR2 FQGTGA. V was trimmed by 5 bases and J by 5 bases, leaving 16 bases between them. Here the CDR3 DNA reads TGTGCCAGCAGCCCCCCAGGGGGGGGCAACGAGCAGTACTTC. Encoded protein: CASSPPGGGNEQYF.

V and J are TRBV7-2 and TRBJ1-1; no firm D call. The CDR3 spans 15 residues. Trimming took off 1 base at V and 3 bases at J, with 12 bases between the two ends. CDR1 SGHTA and CDR2 FQGNSA come from the germline V gene. CDR3 nucleotides: TGTGCCAGCAGCTTAGAACACCTAAGGGACACTGAAGCTTTCTTT. This codes for CASSLEHLRDTEAFF.